This is a list of T cell receptor beta chains from one sample in a study of T-cell memory formation after mild COVID-19. TCRdb reprocessed the 5' RACE reads via MiXCR and lists one record per CDR3 protein. The sample yields approximately 350,000 distinct CDR3 sequences, around 28% seen once. The source material was PBMCs or a T cell subset sorted from them (not recorded which). These TCRs come from an adult woman who had mild COVID-19 (a few samples of this study predate the infection). Cell type and time point are not known. The CDR3 runs from the conserved cysteine through the conserved F or W. A D gene is named only where the DNA matches it firmly. Not every row has a clone size; where given, it reads once, few, many or a size class.

TRBV5-1	TRBJ1-1	.	few	CASSLAFVNTEAFF	TGCGCCAGCAGCTTGGCGTTTGTGAACACTGAAGCTTTCTTT
TRBV4-2	TRBJ2-7	.	few	CASSPHLVASSYEQYF	TGTGCCAGCAGCCCTCACCTAGTAGCGTCCTCCTACGAGCAGTACTTC
TRBV11-2	TRBJ2-7	TRBD2	few	CASSSIYGGLAGVYEQYF	TGTGCCAGCAGTTCAATCTATGGAGGACTAGCGGGGGTGTACGAGCAGTACTTC
TRBV5-1	TRBJ2-7	.	few	CASSFGTTTYEQYF	TGTGCCAGCAGCTTCGGGACAACTACCTACGAGCAGTACTTC
TRBV12-3/TRBV12-4	TRBJ1-2	TRBD1	.	CASSFGLQGDGYTF	TGTGCCAGCAGTTTTGGGCTACAGGGGGATGGCTACACCTTC
TRBV29-1	TRBJ2-5	TRBD2	few	CSSTSTSGGAETQYF	TGCAGCTCGACGTCTACTAGCGGGGGGGCTGAGACCCAGTACTTC
TRBV27	TRBJ1-2	.	few	CASSLTDSPVGGYTF	TGTGCCAGCAGTTTGACGGACAGCCCCGTGGGTGGCTACACCTTC
TRBV20-1	TRBJ2-1	TRBD2	few	CSANGLAGGPGKQFF	TGCAGTGCTAACGGACTAGCGGGAGGGCCTGGCAAGCAGTTCTTC
TRBV6-1	TRBJ2-7	.	few	CASSRDGRSSYEQYF	TGTGCCAGCAGTCGGGACGGACGAAGTTCCTACGAGCAGTACTTC
TRBV27	TRBJ2-5	TRBD2	few	CASSLGAGGGSTQYF	TGTGCCAGCAGTTTAGGCGCCGGGGGAGGGTCGACCCAGTACTTC
TRBV24-1	TRBJ2-1	TRBD2	few	CATSASGRASEQFF	TGTGCCACCAGTGCAAGCGGGAGGGCCAGTGAGCAGTTCTTC
TRBV28	TRBJ2-5	.	few	CASSFGRQETQYF	TGTGCCAGCAGTTTCGGGCGACAAGAGACCCAGTACTTC
TRBV3-1	TRBJ2-1	TRBD1	few	CASMTGGNNEQFF	TGTGCCAGCATGACAGGGGGCAACAATGAGCAGTTCTTC
TRBV29-1	TRBJ2-4	TRBD2	.	CSVALAGGPPKNIQYF	TGCAGCGTTGCACTAGCGGGAGGGCCCCCCAAAAACATTCAGTACTTC
TRBV2	TRBJ1-5	.	once	CASRQTDTPQHF	TGTGCCAGCAGGCAGACAGATACGCCCCAGCATTTT
TRBV20-1	TRBJ2-1	TRBD1	few	CSAPGQGSDEQFF	TGCAGTGCCCCGGGACAGGGGTCGGATGAGCAGTTCTTC